This T cell receptor (beta chain) was sequenced for a study of post-analysis software for immune sequencing data. Presence of unique molecular identifiers characterized the TCR beta cDNA libraries. Each CDR3 protein gets one entry after TCRdb re-called the PCR reads with MiXCR. The table lists hundreds of thousands of distinct CDR3 sequences, 30% to 40% of them singletons. This clonotype was counted a few times. Sequencing was carried out using blood. This clonotype originated in a girl aged 2-10 years with multiple sclerosis.

This chain's CDR3 is CSAPRLAEAYEQYF. The CDR3 DNA reads as TGCAGTGCTCCAAGACTAGCGGAGGCCTACGAGCAGTACTTC. The chain couples TRBV20-1 to TRBJ2-7; 9 bases agree with TRBD2. The CDR3 loop spans 14 amino acids. V trimming: 5 bases; J trimming: 2 bases; junction bases outside the gene matches: 7. Germline V CDR1 and CDR2: DFQATT, SNEGSKA (reference sequence).